These T cell receptor beta chains were read from a single sample in a study of blood T cell repertoires in COVID-19. The protocol was immunoSEQ multiplex PCR, while the TCRdb copy is restricted to in-frame clones and leaves out a portion. Here the sample spans approximately 450,000 clones, 80% to 90% being singletons. Material: PBMCs or T cells enriched from blood (not recorded which). The receptors derive from a man under 40 who had recovered from COVID-19. The CDR3 runs from the conserved cysteine through the conserved F or W. The D gene is left open where the match is weak. Size is omitted from some rows. Given values are once, few, many or a class for expanded clones.

>-|13|TRBJ2-7|-|TRBV3-1/TRBV3-2
TGTGCCAGCAGCCAAAGCAGGGCAAACGAGCAGTACTTC
CASSQSRANEQYF
>-|14|TRBJ1-4|-|TRBV4-2
TGTGCCAGCAGCATGACAGCAACTAATGAAAAACTGTTTTTT
CASSMTATNEKLFF
>-|11|TRBJ1-2|TRBD1|TRBV20-1
TGCAGCCAGGGGGGCAACTATGGCTACACCTTC
CSQGGNYGYTF
>-|14|TRBJ2-5|-|TRBV11-2
TGTGCCAGCAGCTTAGCCGGGGGAGAGGAGACCCAGTACTTC
CASSLAGGEETQYF
>-|13|TRBJ1-3|-|TRBV19
TGTGCCAGTAGCGGGTTCCCTGGAAACACCATATATTTT
CASSGFPGNTIYF
>-|14|TRBJ1-4|-|TRBV18
TGTGCCAGCTCACCAAGGGAGGCCAATGAAAAACTGTTTTTT
CASSPREANEKLFF
>-|16|TRBJ2-1|TRBD2|TRBV4-2
TGTGCCAGCAGCCAAGATACTAGCGGGATCTACAATGAGCAGTTCTTC
CASSQDTSGIYNEQFF
>-|12|TRBJ1-1|TRBD1|TRBV28
TGTGCCAGCAGTTGGGACAGAGGTGAAGCTTTCTTT
CASSWDRGEAFF
>-|15|TRBJ1-1|TRBD1|TRBV9
TGTGCCAGCAGCGCGACGGGACAGGGCTGGTCTGAAGCTTTCTTT
CASSATGQGWSEAFF
>-|15|TRBJ2-7|-|TRBV6-5
TGTGCCAGCAGTCCGAAAGTCGGGAGCTCCTACGAGCAGTACTTC
CASSPKVGSSYEQYF
>-|15|TRBJ1-1|-|TRBV3-1/TRBV3-2
TGTGCCAGCAGCCAAGCCGTGGGGCCCTACACTGAAGCTTTCTTT
CASSQAVGPYTEAFF
>-|12|TRBJ2-7|-|TRBV5-1
TGCGCCAGCAGCCGGGACAATTACGAGCAGTACTTC
CASSRDNYEQYF
>-|15|TRBJ2-7|TRBD2|TRBV28
TGTGCCAGCAGTTTAGTGGGGGGGAAGTCCTACGAGCAGTACTTC
CASSLVGGKSYEQYF
>-|15|TRBJ2-3|TRBD2|TRBV27
TGTGCCAGCAGTTTAAGCGGGATGGTCACAGATACGCAGTATTTT
CASSLSGMVTDTQYF
>once|11|TRBJ1-3|-|TRBV30
TGTGCCTGGGGACAGGGAAACACCATATATTTT
CAWGQGNTIYF
>-|14|TRBJ1-5|-|TRBV5-1
TGCGCCAGCAGTCTACAGGGCGGCAATCAGCCCCAGCATTTT
CASSLQGGNQPQHF
>-|16|TRBJ2-2|TRBD2|TRBV11-2
TGTGCCAGCAACGACCGACTAGCGGCTTACACCGGGGAGCTGTTTTTT
CASNDRLAAYTGELFF
>-|15|TRBJ2-3|-|TRBV11-3
TGTGCCAGCAGCCTCGAAGGAGGTAGCACAGATACGCAGTATTTT
CASSLEGGSTDTQYF
>once|16|TRBJ2-5|TRBD2|TRBV10-3
TGTGCCATCACCCCGGGACTAGCGGGAGGCCGGGAGACCCAGTACTTC
CAITPGLAGGRETQYF
>-|13|TRBJ1-6|TRBD1|TRBV30
TGTGCCTGGGAGGATGGGACAGGGATTCCCCTCCACTTT
CAWEDGTGIPLHF